The 15 T cell receptor beta chains reported below all come from one sample, sequenced in a study of shared clonotypes between healthy human individuals. Using immunoSEQ multiplex PCR, the repertoire was profiled, and TCRdb retains in-frame clones only, with some absent. The table includes about 1.5 million clones, over 95% detected once. Sequences were obtained from naive CD4+ T cells sorted from blood. Subset given: CD45RA+ positively selected. These receptors were collected from a young man in good health.

This sequence joins TRBV7-2 and TRBJ2-2; D is unresolved. Germline-derived CDR1 and CDR2 are SGHTA and FQGNSA. There are 15 residues in the CDR3. Trimming removed 1 base from V and 3 bases from J, with 9 bases in between. This CDR3 reads CASSLVLGYTGELFF. The CDR3 bases are TGTGCCAGCAGCTTAGTTTTGGGGTACACCGGGGAGCTGTTTTTT. The whole variable domain, filled in from reference TRBV7-2 and TRBJ2-2, reads GAGVSQSPSNKVTEKGKDVELRCDPISGHTALYWYRQSLGQGLEFLIYFQGNSAPDKSGLPSDRFSAERTGGSVSTLTIQRTQQEDSAVYLCASSLVLGYTGELFFGEGSRLTVL.

The chain combines TRBV27 with TRBJ2-3; 11 bases are a match to TRBD1. In germline, CDR1 is MNHEY, CDR2 SMNVEV (reference sequence). CDR3 length equals 14 residues. With 7 bases clipped from V and 14 bases from J, the junction kept 14 bases outside the gene matches. The CDR3 DNA follows: TGTGCCAGCATCCCATTGGACAGGGGGCGCCTCCTGTATTTT. Translation gives CASIPLDRGRLLYF.

The chain employs TRBV27 and TRBJ2-7; D unresolved. The CDR3 extends over 13 amino acids. The V gene's germline CDR1 is MNHEY and CDR2 SMNVEV (reference sequence). Trimming removed 3 bases at V and 3 bases at J, with 9 bases between. The CDR3 DNA sequence: TGTGCCAGCAGTTTCTCCGATGGCTACGAGCAGTACTTC. As protein: CASSFSDGYEQYF.

The chain links TRBV28 to TRBJ2-1, with D perhaps TRBD2 (5 bases). The CDR3 is 15 amino acids. Germline CDR1 is MDHEN and CDR2 is SYDVKM. V lost 5 bases and J 4 bases, leaving 15 bases between the germline ends. CDR3 amino acids: CASSPLFLAYNEQFF. CDR3 DNA sequence: TGTGCCAGCAGTCCCCTCTTCCTAGCATACAATGAGCAGTTCTTC.

The chain carries TRBV9 and TRBJ2-5; 9 positions agree with TRBD2. The CDR3 runs to 16 residues. V shed 0 bases, J shed 5 bases, and the junction held 8 bases outside the gene matches. CDR1 and CDR2 from the germline V gene are SGDLS and YYNGEE. The chain's CDR3 is CASSVGGGRASETQYF. CDR3 coding DNA: TGTGCCAGCAGCGTAGGGGGCGGGAGGGCCTCGGAGACCCAGTACTTC.

A single count supports this clone. The chain carries TRBV7-3 and TRBJ2-2; 8 nucleotides match TRBD1. The ends lost 6 bases at V and 4 bases at J; junction bases unmatched: 13. Germline V CDR1 and CDR2: SGHTA, FQGTGA. This CDR3 spans 17 amino acids. The CDR3 loop is CASSFWPLTGVTGELFF. CDR3 in DNA: TGTGCCAGCAGTTTTTGGCCCCTGACAGGGGTCACCGGGGAGCTGTTTTTT.

About this clone: The identical CDR3 is also encoded by other nucleotide sequences in the sample. The rearrangement joins TRBV10-2 to TRBJ2-7; no reliable D call. V dropped 0 bases and J dropped 3 bases, with 0 bases sitting between them. Germline CDR1 reads WSHSY; CDR2 reads SAAADI. The CDR3 consists of 11 residues. Here the CDR3 DNA reads TGCGCCAGCAGTGAGTCCTACGAGCAGTACTTC. Translated: CASSESYEQYF.

This chain uses TRBV6-5 with TRBJ2-1; D not certain. CDR1 and CDR2 (germline): MNHEY, SVGAGI. V gave up 0 bases and J gave up 4 bases, with 7 bases separating them. This CDR3 has 14 residues. This CDR3 reads CASSYSRRYNEQFF. CDR3 coding DNA: TGTGCCAGCAGTTACTCGAGGAGATACAATGAGCAGTTCTTC.

The chain uses TRBV5-1 and TRBJ2-7; 10 nucleotides align to TRBD1. This CDR3 has 16 amino acids. Germline V lookup: CDR1 SGHRS, CDR2 YFSETQ. The ends lost 0 bases at V and 3 bases at J; junction bases unmatched: 6. The CDR3 nucleotides are TGCGCCAGCAGCTTGGCCGGGGACAGGGGAGGCTACGAGCAGTACTTC. It specifies CASSLAGDRGGYEQYF.

J is TRBJ2-4 and V is TRBV7-9; D gene unclear. Trimming took 1 base from V and 2 from J, leaving 9 bases between them. The V gene's germline CDR1 is SEHNR and CDR2 FQNEAQ (reference sequence). CDR3 length equals 15 residues. CDR3 sequence reads: CASSLVRGTKNIQYF. DNA for the CDR3: TGTGCCAGCAGCTTAGTCCGCGGAACCAAAAACATTCAGTACTTC.

V gene TRBV5-1 combines with J gene TRBJ2-3, with D unclear. V shed 0 bases and J shed 2 bases, with 7 bases lying between them. The CDR3 has 14 amino acids. Germline V lookup: CDR1 SGHRS, CDR2 YFSETQ. DNA of the CDR3: TGCGCCAGCAGCTTGGGGATATTCACAGATACGCAGTATTTT. This sequence encodes CASSLGIFTDTQYF. Filled out from reference TRBV5-1 and TRBJ2-3, the complete variable domain reads KAGVTQTPRYLIKTRGQQVTLSCSPISGHRSVSWYQQTPGQGLQFLFEYFSETQRNKGNFPGRFSGRQFSNSRSEMNVSTLELGDSALYLCASSLGIFTDTQYFGPGTRLTVL.

CDR3: CASSVTGSLNIGKLFF. CDR3 coding DNA: TGTGCCAGCAGCGTGACAGGGTCGCTTAATATAGGAAAACTGTTTTTT. The genes are TRBV9 and TRBJ1-4, with TRBD1 matching over 7 bases. The CDR3 covers 16 residues. Trimming cost V 2 bases and J 10 bases; bases outside gene matches: 14. Germline V gene lookup returns CDR1 SGDLS and CDR2 YYNGEE. The whole variable domain, remainder taken from reference TRBV9 and TRBJ1-4, is DSGVTQTPKHLITATGQRVTLRCSPRSGDLSVYWYQQSLDQGLQFLIQYYNGEERAKGNILERFSAQQFPDLHSELNLSSLELGDSALYFCASSVTGSLNIGKLFFGSGTQLSVL.

The gene calls are TRBV5-1 and TRBJ2-1; D might be TRBD2 (6 bases). With 3 bases removed from V and 8 bases from J, the gap between germline ends came to 15 bases. CDR1 and CDR2 (germline): SGHRS, YFSETQ. The CDR3 spans 14 residues. This chain's CDR3 is CASSSVGGEDEQFF. DNA of the CDR3: TGCGCCAGCAGCTCTGTGGGGGGTGAGGATGAGCAGTTCTTC.

The chain has TRBV5-6 and TRBJ2-1; D not certain. The CDR3 covers 13 residues. V was pared by 4 bases and J by 6 bases, with 11 bases between. Germline CDR1 SGHDT, CDR2 YYEEEE. The CDR3 loop is CASSGTRFNEQFF. As DNA, the CDR3 is TGTGCCAGCAGCGGAACACGTTTCAATGAGCAGTTCTTC. The variable domain in full, with the rest retrieved from reference TRBV5-6 and TRBJ2-1, is DAGVTQSPTHLIKTRGQQVTLRCSPKSGHDTVSWYQQALGQGPQFIFQYYEEEERQRGNFPDRFSGHQFPNYSSELNVNALLLGDSALYLCASSGTRFNEQFFGPGTRLTVL.

The sample holds one count of this clone. This chain joins TRBV6-5 and TRBJ1-1; the D gene is possibly TRBD1 (5 bases). Germline CDR1 and CDR2: MNHEY and SVGAGI. CDR3 size: 14 residues. V was shortened by 2 bases and J by 3 bases, with 10 bases between the two germline ends. The CDR3: CASSYRGPHTEAFF. The CDR3, as DNA: TGTGCCAGCAGTTACCGGGGACCACACACTGAAGCTTTCTTT.